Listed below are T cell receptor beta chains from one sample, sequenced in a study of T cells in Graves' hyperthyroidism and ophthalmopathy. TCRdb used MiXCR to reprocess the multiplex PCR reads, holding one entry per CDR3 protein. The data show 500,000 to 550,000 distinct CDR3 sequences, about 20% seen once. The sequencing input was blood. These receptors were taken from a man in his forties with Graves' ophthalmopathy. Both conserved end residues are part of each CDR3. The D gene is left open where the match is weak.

CDR3aa: CASSYRLTDYEQYF
d_gene: .
v_gene: TRBV27

CDR3aa: CATTLGQGNFKQYF
d_gene: TRBD1
v_gene: TRBV6-1

CDR3aa: CASSFQGTNEKLFF
d_gene: .
v_gene: TRBV28

CDR3aa: CASSIQGHGYTF
d_gene: .
v_gene: TRBV19

CDR3aa: CASSYSGNTIYF
d_gene: .
v_gene: TRBV5-8

CDR3aa: CASSLAWGVSTDTQYF
d_gene: .
v_gene: TRBV5-1

CDR3aa: CASSPPAHQANTGELFF
d_gene: .
v_gene: TRBV18

CDR3aa: CASSYDRGYVSPQHF
d_gene: TRBD1
v_gene: TRBV12-3/TRBV12-4

CDR3aa: CASSLNIYEAFF
d_gene: .
v_gene: TRBV7-2

CDR3aa: CASSVPGPTQETQYF
d_gene: .
v_gene: TRBV2

CDR3aa: CAGSEAIPLAGAYEQYF
d_gene: TRBD2
v_gene: TRBV2

CDR3aa: CASSAQVNTEAFF
d_gene: .
v_gene: TRBV2

CDR3aa: CASSLTGQGTYFAKNIQYF
d_gene: TRBD1
v_gene: TRBV13

CDR3aa: CASSFERGTGEQFF
d_gene: TRBD2
v_gene: TRBV6-1

CDR3aa: CASSTGTVSQPQHF
d_gene: TRBD1
v_gene: TRBV2

CDR3aa: CASTGPNYGYTF
d_gene: .
v_gene: TRBV28

CDR3aa: CSARDQTGGLGGYTF
d_gene: TRBD1
v_gene: TRBV20-1

CDR3aa: CAWRGDSTNYGYTF
d_gene: .
v_gene: TRBV30

CDR3aa: CASSTGTSGSNIQYF
d_gene: TRBD2
v_gene: TRBV27

CDR3aa: CANQQGPGANVLTF
d_gene: .
v_gene: TRBV2

CDR3aa: CASSPGTSGRPYEQYF
d_gene: TRBD2
v_gene: TRBV28

CDR3aa: CSAQQLGLVFGNEQFF
d_gene: TRBD2
v_gene: TRBV20-1

CDR3aa: CSASSLGQGASTDTQYF
d_gene: TRBD1
v_gene: TRBV20-1

CDR3aa: CASRTPLAGTGIYGYTF
d_gene: TRBD1
v_gene: TRBV6-2/TRBV6-3

CDR3aa: CAWTSHYGYTF
d_gene: .
v_gene: TRBV30